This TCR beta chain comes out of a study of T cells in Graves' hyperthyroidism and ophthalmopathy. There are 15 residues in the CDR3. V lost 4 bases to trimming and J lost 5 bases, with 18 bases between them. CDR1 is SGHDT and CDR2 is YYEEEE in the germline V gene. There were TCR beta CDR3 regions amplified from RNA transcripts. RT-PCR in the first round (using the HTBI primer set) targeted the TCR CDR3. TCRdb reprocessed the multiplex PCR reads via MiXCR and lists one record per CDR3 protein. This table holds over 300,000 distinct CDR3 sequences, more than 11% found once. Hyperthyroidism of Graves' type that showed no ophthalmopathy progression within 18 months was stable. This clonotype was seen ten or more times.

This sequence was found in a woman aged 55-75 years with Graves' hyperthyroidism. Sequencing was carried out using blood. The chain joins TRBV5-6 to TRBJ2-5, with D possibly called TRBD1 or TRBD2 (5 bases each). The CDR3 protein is CASSVAFGGRETQYF. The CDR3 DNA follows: TGTGCCAGCAGCGTTGCGTTTGGGGGTAGGGAGACCCAGTACTTC.